The clone carrying this T cell receptor (beta chain) was counted at least ten times. This CDR3 comprises 13 residues. The junction had 11 bases not matched to a gene; V was cut back by 8 bases and J by 8 bases. Germline lookup yields CDR1 SNHLY and CDR2 FYNNEI. The data belong to a study of T cells in Graves' hyperthyroidism and ophthalmopathy. Authors of the study amplified TCR beta CDR3 regions from RNA transcripts. HTBI primers drove first-round RT-PCR of the TCR CDR3. MiXCR, applied by TCRdb to the multiplex PCR reads, yields one record per CDR3 protein. Of about 700,000 distinct CDR3 sequences in the sample, around 15% were seen once.

The rearrangement links TRBV2 to TRBJ1-2; 7 nucleotides line up with TRBD1. This receptor was taken from a woman under 30 with Graves' hyperthyroidism. The specimen sequenced was blood. The CDR3 sequence: CASSGTEGSGYTF. In nucleotides, the CDR3 is TGTGCCAGCTCCGGGACAGAGGGATCGGGCTACACCTTC. Variable domain in full (rest from reference TRBV2 and TRBJ1-2): EPEVTQTPSHQVTQMGQEVILRCVPISNHLYFYWYRQILGQKVEFLVSFYNNEISEKSEIFDDQFSVERPDGSNFTLKIRSTKLEDSAMYFCASSGTEGSGYTFGSGTRLTVV.